Sequencing of this T cell receptor beta chain was carried out in a study of radiation and T cells in renal cell carcinoma. Comment on this clone: Its specificity is unknown.

Sequencing used immunoSEQ multiplex PCR; TCRdb keeps in-frame clones, though not all of them. The sample gives approximately 20,000 clones, 60% to 75% of which show up once; around 12% is in the top ten. Germline V gene sequence: CDR1 KGHSH, CDR2 LQKENI. Deletions cut 2 bases from V and 9 bases from J, with 14 bases between. The CDR3 sequence is 14 residues long. The treatment: 15 Gy SBRT to primary tumor, nephrectomy 4 weeks later. Study-level results: Compared with controls, irradiated tumors had more, larger dominant CDR3 motifs. From baseline, blood top tumor clonotypes peaked at 2 weeks post-radiation.

The TCR comes from a woman aged 70-85 years with renal cell carcinoma. The chain is built from TRBV18 and TRBJ2-4; D perhaps matches TRBD1 (6 bases). The source material was tumor tissue, sampled from a patient whose treatment included radiotherapy and nephrectomy. Written as DNA, the CDR3 is TGTGCCAGCTCACCAGTCCGACAGGAATCCATTCAGTACTTC. The encoded protein is CASSPVRQESIQYF.